This T cell receptor (beta chain) comes out of a study of human T cells and chemical hapten exposure (dated by TCRdb to the early 2020s). Background on the whole study: For sensitization, 2% DPC in acetone was applied to a roughly 2 cm by roughly 2 cm area of upper inner arm skin. Throughout the roughly 23-week study period, patients were also given weekly therapeutic DPC doses on the scalp. Patch testing was done on the upper back using Finn chambers containing 0.01% DPC, and results were scored after 6 days according to International Contact Dermatitis Research Group standards. Most of the patients in the cohort were female, and the cohort covered alopecia areata with under or over 50% scalp involvement, alopecia totalis and alopecia universalis. Libraries were pooled for sequencing, and per-sample TCR yields varied mainly because of small differences in library volumes within the pool. In alopecia patients, the study followed how the peripheral blood TCR repertoire changed in vivo over primary and secondary sensitization to diphenylcyclopropenone (DPC), a hapten. Blood was sampled from patients pre-sensitization (week 0) and at 2, 6 and about 24 weeks after DPC sensitization. Blood for TCR sequencing was provided by twenty-nine alopecia patients at one to four time points (pre-sensitization, 2, 6 and 24 weeks). Summary of the overall study and its limitations: DPC sensitization did not change how many TCRs were above 1 in 1000 frequency, and no evidence was found of alterations in global repertoire structure. The number of PT1 expanded TCRs positively correlated with patch test score, significant at thresholds 8, 16 and 32 but not 4. Compared with pre-sensitization or healthy control sets, expanded TCRs formed significantly more large CDR3 similarity clusters, which is consistent with antigen-driven responses. After repeated subsampling, changes were observed in the strength of the expansion versus patch-test correlation and in the threshold at which the correlation became significant. Because every patient had alopecia, a presumed autoimmune disease, the patients' immune response might differ from that of healthy individuals.

Libraries were prepared through RACE. Sequencing instrument: NextSeq 500. During library preparation, unique molecular identifiers were attached to individual cDNA molecules so that TCRs could be counted quantitatively and reproducibly. Each blood RNA sample was used to sequence both TCR alpha and TCR beta chains. The published analysis was carried out like this. A median of around 100,000 TCRs per sample was observed, with a range of about 23,224 to 690,600. V, J and CDR3 annotation of the TCR reads was performed with the Decombinator software suite. To make PS versus PT1 abundance plots, every sample was subsampled to the same number of TCRs (28,000). Expanded TCRs were defined as absent before sensitization and observed at least eight times at the 2-week time point. Using fastp at Q25 and MiXCR, TCRdb reprocessed the public reads and kept productive beta chains. Entries are consolidated by CDR3 protein sequence, retaining the most common genes and DNA. TCRdb assigned the V and J calls; the authors' analysis was not used. In this sample the table shows 330,000 or so distinct CDR3 sequences, just under 6.5% of which occur a single time. Around 5.8% of the sample is held by the ten biggest clonotypes.

For this clonotype: It lacks a known antigen. Qualities for individual bases were not recorded, and no much larger clone is one base off.

The time point label, as the study defines it: patch test 2, 6 weeks after DPC sensitization. Interpreted using the paper, the treatment or condition label stands for: therapeutic diphenylcyclopropenone sensitization with weekly scalp DPC. Blood at each patch-test visit was drawn before the patch test was applied. To be eligible, patients had to be aged 18 to 70, diagnosed with alopecia and judged suitable for DPC therapy, while pregnant patients were excluded. Total RNA was extracted from unfractionated whole blood collected in Tempus Blood RNA tubes. This TCR derives from a woman between 18 and 30 years old with alopecia areata. Some clones in this sample may be carry-over from other donors' samples. Source: whole blood, taken in connection with sensitization to the hapten diphenylcyclopropenone (DPC).

Here is the DNA: TGTGCCAGCAGTTTAATGACGCGGCAGGGGCCCAACAATGAGCAGTTCTTC. Translated, this gives CASSLMTRQGPNNEQFF. The chain uses TRBV27 and TRBJ2-1; a tentative D match to TRBD1 spans 6 bases. V is shortened by 2 bases, J by 5 bases, and the region joining them spans 19 bases. From its cysteine to its phenylalanine, the CDR3 spans 17 amino acids. Of the read, only the CDR3 DNA is kept; its 51 bases are in frame from base 1. In the germline V gene (reference sequence), CDR1 corresponds to MNHEY and CDR2 to SMNVEV.